What follows are 15 T cell receptor beta chains derived from one specimen sequenced in a study of shared clonotypes between healthy human individuals. Assay: immunoSEQ multiplex PCR; the TCRdb copy retains only in-frame clones and omits some. The table has 950,000 to 1,300,000 clones, roughly 80% seen once. Sequenced input: memory CD4+ T cells sorted from blood. The subset here: CD45RA-negative fraction. The receptors were gathered from a young man in good health.

The chain is built from TRBV30 and TRBJ1-3; possible D gene TRBD1, 5 bases. CDR1 is GTSNPN and CDR2 is SVGIG in the germline V gene (reference sequence). The CDR3 covers 13 residues. Trimming left V 4 bases short and J 2 bases short, with 9 bases between. The CDR3 DNA sequence: TGTGCCTGGAACGTGGGACCTGGAAACACCATATATTTT. Protein: CAWNVGPGNTIYF.

This clone was seen only a few times. The J gene is TRBJ1-1, the V gene TRBV30; D not certain. Germline loops: CDR1 GTSNPN, CDR2 SVGIG (reference sequence). V was shortened by 5 bases and J by 2 bases, with 15 bases between the two germline ends. The CDR3 contains 14 residues. The CDR3, as DNA: TGTGCCTGGCACCTGAGAGAGTCAAACACTGAAGCTTTCTTT. It encodes CAWHLRESNTEAFF.

The chain's CDR3 is CASSPRQGANTEAFF. In nucleotides, the CDR3 is TGTGCCAGCAGCCCAAGACAGGGGGCGAACACTGAAGCTTTCTTT. This rearrangement joins TRBV7-9 to TRBJ1-1; 10 bases map to TRBD1. Germline V gives CDR1 SEHNR, CDR2 FQNEAQ (reference sequence). The CDR3 totals 15 residues. After removal of 5 bases from V and 1 base from J, the junction contained 4 bases not matched to a gene.

This chain uses TRBV7-6 with TRBJ2-5; D is undetermined. From germline, CDR1 is SGHVS and CDR2 FNYEAQ. The CDR3 has 14 amino acids. Trimming shortened V by 1 base and J by 1 base, and 7 bases separated the two germline ends. The CDR3 DNA reads as TGTGCCAGCAGCTTAGTTTCACCCCAAGAGACCCAGTACTTC. Translating gives CASSLVSPQETQYF.

A single count supports this clone. The chain links TRBV5-1 to TRBJ2-7; 9 nucleotides line up with TRBD1. Looked up from germline, CDR1 is SGHRS and CDR2 is YFSETQ. This CDR3 has 13 amino acids. V shed 5 bases and J 3 bases; nucleotides not matched to a gene: 3. The CDR3 DNA reads TGCGCCAGCAGAAAGACAGGGGGCTACGAGCAGTACTTC. Protein sequence: CASRKTGGYEQYF.

The chain recombines TRBV9 with TRBJ2-3; a possible D gene is TRBD2 (5 bases). The CDR3 has 15 amino acids. V was clipped by 3 bases and J by 4 bases, with 15 bases between them. Germline CDR1 reads SGDLS; CDR2 reads YYNGEE. CDR3 protein: CASSAGNLGSDTQYF. Here the CDR3 DNA reads TGTGCCAGCAGCGCCGGGAACTTGGGTTCAGATACGCAGTATTTT. Full variable domain (remainder filled in from reference TRBV9 and TRBJ2-3): DSGVTQTPKHLITATGQRVTLRCSPRSGDLSVYWYQQSLDQGLQFLIQYYNGEERAKGNILERFSAQQFPDLHSELNLSSLELGDSALYFCASSAGNLGSDTQYFGPGTRLTVL.

The V call is TRBV9, the J call TRBJ1-1; D is possibly TRBD1 (5 bases). From germline, CDR1 is SGDLS and CDR2 YYNGEE. The CDR3 runs 16 residues. V was shortened by 0 bases and J by 3 bases, with 15 bases between the two germline ends. CDR3 sequence (DNA): TGTGCCAGCAGCGTAGGTGTCGCCTTGGGGGACACTGAAGCTTTCTTT. It is translated as CASSVGVALGDTEAFF.

This chain joins TRBV20-1 and TRBJ2-3; unclear D gene. CDR1 DFQATT and CDR2 SNEGSKA come from the germline V gene (reference sequence). Deletions cut 5 bases from V and 7 bases from J, with 1 base between. The CDR3 length is 8 residues. The CDR3 sequence: CSAYTQYF. CDR3 nucleotide sequence: TGCAGTGCTTATACGCAGTATTTT.

This clone was counted a single time. The chain employs TRBV10-3 and TRBJ2-7, with 7 nucleotides matching TRBD2. Per the germline V gene, CDR1 is ENHRY and CDR2 is SYGVKD. J was trimmed by 3 bases and V by 10 bases; bases with no gene match: 15. The CDR3 contains 15 residues. Here the CDR3 DNA reads TGTGCCACCACCGTGTGGGGGGAGGGAAGCTACGAGCAGTACTTC. Amino acid sequence: CATTVWGEGSYEQYF.

This chain links TRBV5-1 with TRBJ1-1; D call uncertain. The CDR3 sequence is 13 residues long. CDR1 and CDR2 from the germline V gene are SGHRS and YFSETQ. V was trimmed by 4 bases and J by 4 bases, leaving 11 bases between them. The CDR3 coding sequence is TGCGCCAGCAGCGGTGACACCGGCACTGAAGCTTTCTTT. Translated: CASSGDTGTEAFF.

This clone was detected a few times. This chain links TRBV9 with TRBJ1-4; D is ambiguous. Between the trimmed V and J ends, which lost 1 base and 3 bases, there was a span of 4 bases. The CDR3 is 13 amino acids. Germline V CDR1 and CDR2: SGDLS, YYNGEE. DNA for the CDR3: TGTGCCAGCAGCGTAAAAGCTAATGAAAAACTGTTTTTT. It translates to CASSVKANEKLFF.

V is TRBV18 and J is TRBJ2-3; 7 nucleotides align to TRBD1. There are 14 residues in the CDR3. The junction had 9 bases not matched to a gene; V was cut back by 6 bases and J by 6 bases. Germline CDR1 KGHSH, CDR2 LQKENI. The CDR3 nucleotides are TGTGCCAGCTCGCCGACAGGGATGCGGGATACGCAGTATTTT. Its translation is CASSPTGMRDTQYF.

V and J are TRBV29-1 and TRBJ1-1; no reliable D call. V lost 8 bases, J lost 0 bases, and 13 bases lay in between. This CDR3 is 13 amino acids long. Germline CDR1 SQVTM, CDR2 ANQGSEA. As DNA, the CDR3 is TGCAGCTTTTCACGGTGGATGAACACTGAAGCTTTCTTT. It translates to CSFSRWMNTEAFF. Full variable domain (remainder filled in from reference TRBV29-1 and TRBJ1-1): SAVISQKPSRDICQRGTSLTIQCQVDSQVTMMFWYRQQPGQSLTLIATANQGSEATYESGFVIDKFPISRPNLTFSTLTVSNMSPEDSSIYLCSFSRWMNTEAFFGQGTRLTVV.

This clone has only a few counts. The gene calls are TRBV2 and TRBJ2-3; 9 bases are shared with TRBD2. CDR1 SNHLY and CDR2 FYNNEI come from the germline V gene. CDR3 size: 19 residues. V trimming: 6 bases; J trimming: 1 base; junction bases outside the gene matches: 17. CDR3 coding DNA: TGTGCCAGCAGGAAACGATTGCTTAGGACTAGCGAGGGCACAGATACGCAGTATTTT. Protein product: CASRKRLLRTSEGTDTQYF.

This clone was counted ten times or more. V gene TRBV19 combines with J gene TRBJ1-2; D is ambiguous. CDR1 and CDR2 from the germline V gene are LNHDA and SQIVND (reference sequence). V was shortened by 8 bases and J by 4 bases, with 20 bases between the two germline ends. The CDR3 extends over 15 amino acids. The CDR3 loop is CASQWSRMASYGYTF. CDR3 DNA: TGTGCCAGTCAGTGGTCACGGATGGCTTCCTATGGCTACACCTTC.